Included here is one T cell receptor beta chain sequence, with context. The entry originates in a study of blood T cell repertoires in COVID-19. Study-level information: Acute and convalescent COVID-19 samples came from the United States, Italy and Spain. In each case, the material was cDNA or gDNA derived from T cells, B-cell-depleted T cells, or PBMCs.

Germline trimming cut 6 bases from V and 8 bases from J; bases unmatched to any gene: 8. The CDR3 spans 14 residues. From germline, CDR1 is LNHDA and CDR2 SQIVND (reference sequence). Authors' processing steps: Amplifying reference gene primers gave estimates of nucleated cell counts. Clones were read by immunoSEQ multiplex PCR, and TCRdb kept only the in-frame ones, dropping some. V, J and clone size reflect that table, while D and trimming were determined from the DNA. The sample has about 47,000 clones, approximately 78% seen once. Source material: peripheral blood. This receptor was obtained from a human donor with acute or convalescent COVID-19. The donor label of this sample is uncertain. The J gene is TRBJ1-4, the V gene TRBV19, with 8 bases aligning to TRBD1. CDR3 sequence: CASRKTGVEEKLFF. CDR3 bases: TGTGCCAGTAGAAAGACAGGGGTAGAGGAAAAACTGTTTTTT.